This T cell receptor beta chain was sequenced for a study of shared clonotypes between healthy human individuals. Study-wide points: Clonotype sharing among donors was thought likely to change with sequencing depth.

Naive CD8 isolation took CD45RO-negative cells positively selected for CCR7 and excluded terminally differentiated effector memory CD45RA+ cells. A remark on this clone: What it binds is not known.

Clones were sequenced by immunoSEQ multiplex PCR, and TCRdb holds only the in-frame ones, with some missing. The sample holds about 820,000 clones, about 91% seen once. The TCR originated in a man aged 25-45 years in good health. The sample was naive CD8+ T cells sorted from blood.

CDR3 protein: CASSLGFGLGTYGYTF. As DNA, the CDR3 is TGTGCCAGCAGCTTAGGCTTCGGCCTAGGGACCTATGGCTACACCTTC. The rearrangement joins TRBV7-2 to TRBJ1-2, with D maybe TRBD1 (5 bases). V lost 1 base, J lost 4 bases, and 16 bases lay in between. Germline values: CDR1 SGHTA, CDR2 FQGNSA. This CDR3 is built from 16 residues.